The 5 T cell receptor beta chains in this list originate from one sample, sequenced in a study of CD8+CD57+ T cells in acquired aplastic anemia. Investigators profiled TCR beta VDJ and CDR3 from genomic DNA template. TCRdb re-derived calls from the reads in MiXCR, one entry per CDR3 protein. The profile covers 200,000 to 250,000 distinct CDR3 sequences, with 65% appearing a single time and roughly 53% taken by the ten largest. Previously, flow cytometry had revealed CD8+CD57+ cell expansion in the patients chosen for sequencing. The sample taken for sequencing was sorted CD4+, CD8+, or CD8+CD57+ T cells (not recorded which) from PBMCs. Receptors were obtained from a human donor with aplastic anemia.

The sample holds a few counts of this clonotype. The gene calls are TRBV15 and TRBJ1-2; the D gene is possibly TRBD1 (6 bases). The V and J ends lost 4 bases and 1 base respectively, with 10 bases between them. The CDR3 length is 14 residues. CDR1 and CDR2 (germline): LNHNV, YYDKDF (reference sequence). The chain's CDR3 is CATSILQGNYGYTF. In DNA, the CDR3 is TGTGCCACCAGCATCTTACAGGGTAACTATGGCTACACCTTC.

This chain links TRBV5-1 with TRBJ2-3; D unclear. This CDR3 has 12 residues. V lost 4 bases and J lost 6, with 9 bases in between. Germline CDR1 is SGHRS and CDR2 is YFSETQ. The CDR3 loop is CASSGSLDTQYF. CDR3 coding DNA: TGCGCCAGCAGCGGTTCGTTGGATACGCAGTATTTT.

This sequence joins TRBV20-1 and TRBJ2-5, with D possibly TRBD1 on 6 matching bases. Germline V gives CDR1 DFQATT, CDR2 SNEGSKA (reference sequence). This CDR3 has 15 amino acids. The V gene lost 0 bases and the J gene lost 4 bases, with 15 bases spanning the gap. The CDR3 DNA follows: TGCAGTGCTAGAGAATACACAGGGCTACCAGAGACCCAGTACTTC. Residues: CSAREYTGLPETQYF.

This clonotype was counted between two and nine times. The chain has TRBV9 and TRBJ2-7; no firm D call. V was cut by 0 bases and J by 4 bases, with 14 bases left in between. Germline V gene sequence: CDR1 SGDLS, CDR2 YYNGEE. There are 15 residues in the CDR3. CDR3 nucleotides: TGTGCCAGCAGCGTAGGCGCATTGCCTAGGTACGAGCAGTACTTC. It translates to CASSVGALPRYEQYF.

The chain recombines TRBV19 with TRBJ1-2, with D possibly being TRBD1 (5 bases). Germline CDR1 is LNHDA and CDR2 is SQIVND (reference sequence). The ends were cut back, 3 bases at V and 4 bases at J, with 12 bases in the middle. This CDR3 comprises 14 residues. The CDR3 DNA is TGTGCCAGTAGTATCGGCACGGGGGGCTATGGCTACACCTTC. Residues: CASSIGTGGYGYTF.